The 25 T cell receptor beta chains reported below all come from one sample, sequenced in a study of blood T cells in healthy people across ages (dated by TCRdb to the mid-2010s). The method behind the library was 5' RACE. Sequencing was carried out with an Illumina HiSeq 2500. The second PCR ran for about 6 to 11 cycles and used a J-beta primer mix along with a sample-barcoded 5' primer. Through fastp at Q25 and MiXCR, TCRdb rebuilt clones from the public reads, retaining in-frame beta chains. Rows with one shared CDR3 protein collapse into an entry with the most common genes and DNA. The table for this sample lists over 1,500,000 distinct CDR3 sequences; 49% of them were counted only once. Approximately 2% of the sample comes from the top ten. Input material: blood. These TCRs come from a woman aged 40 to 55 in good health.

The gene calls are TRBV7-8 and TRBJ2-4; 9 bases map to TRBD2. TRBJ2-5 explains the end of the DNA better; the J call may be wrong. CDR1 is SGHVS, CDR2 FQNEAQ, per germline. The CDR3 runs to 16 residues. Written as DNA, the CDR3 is TGTGCCAGCAGCTTACTGGCGGGGGGGCCGACGGAGACCCAGTACTTC. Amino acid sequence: CASSLLAGGPTETQYF.

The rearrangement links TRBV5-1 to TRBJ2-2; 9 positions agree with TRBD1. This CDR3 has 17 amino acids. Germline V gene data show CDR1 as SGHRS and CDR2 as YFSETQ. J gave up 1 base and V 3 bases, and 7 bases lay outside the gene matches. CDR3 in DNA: TGCGCCAGCAGCTATCGGACAGGGGCTTTGAACACCGGGGAGCTGTTTTTT. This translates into CASSYRTGALNTGELFF.

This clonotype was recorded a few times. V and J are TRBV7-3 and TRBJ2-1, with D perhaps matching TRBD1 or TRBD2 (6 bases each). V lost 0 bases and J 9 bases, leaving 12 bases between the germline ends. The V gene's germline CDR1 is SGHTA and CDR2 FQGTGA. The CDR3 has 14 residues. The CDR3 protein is CASSLTARGPEQFF. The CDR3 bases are TGTGCCAGCAGCTTAACCGCCCGGGGGCCTGAGCAGTTCTTC.

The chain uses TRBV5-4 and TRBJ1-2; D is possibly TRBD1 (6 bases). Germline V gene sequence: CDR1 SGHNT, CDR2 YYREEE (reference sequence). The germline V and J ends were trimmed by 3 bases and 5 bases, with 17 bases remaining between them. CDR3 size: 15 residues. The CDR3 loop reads CASSWRGGTGYGYTF. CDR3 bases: TGTGCCAGCAGCTGGAGAGGGGGGACGGGATATGGCTACACCTTC.

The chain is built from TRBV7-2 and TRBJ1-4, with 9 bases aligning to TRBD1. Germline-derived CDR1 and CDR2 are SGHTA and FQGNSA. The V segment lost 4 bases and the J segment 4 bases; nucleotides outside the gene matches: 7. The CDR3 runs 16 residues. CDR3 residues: CASSSGQGWGNEKLFF. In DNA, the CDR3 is TGTGCCAGCAGCTCCGGACAGGGGTGGGGTAATGAAAAACTGTTTTTT.

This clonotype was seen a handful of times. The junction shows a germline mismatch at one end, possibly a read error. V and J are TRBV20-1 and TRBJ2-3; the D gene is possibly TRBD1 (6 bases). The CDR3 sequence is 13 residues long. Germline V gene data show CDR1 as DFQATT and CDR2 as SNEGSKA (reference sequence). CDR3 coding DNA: TGTAGTGCTAGTCAGGGGCTCACAGATACGCAGTATTTT. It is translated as CSASQGLTDTQYF.

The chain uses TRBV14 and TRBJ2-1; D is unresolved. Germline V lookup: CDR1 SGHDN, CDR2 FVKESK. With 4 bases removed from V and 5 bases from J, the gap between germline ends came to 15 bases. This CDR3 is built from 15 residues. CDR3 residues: CASSPDGRSHNEQFF. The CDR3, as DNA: TGTGCCAGCAGCCCCGACGGGCGCTCTCACAATGAGCAGTTCTTC.

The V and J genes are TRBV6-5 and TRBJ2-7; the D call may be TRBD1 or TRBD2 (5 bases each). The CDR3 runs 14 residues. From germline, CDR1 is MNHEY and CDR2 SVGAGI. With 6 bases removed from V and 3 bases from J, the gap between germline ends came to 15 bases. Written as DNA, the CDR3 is TGTGCCAGCAGCAAACCGGGACGGAACTACGAGCAGTACTTC. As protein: CASSKPGRNYEQYF.

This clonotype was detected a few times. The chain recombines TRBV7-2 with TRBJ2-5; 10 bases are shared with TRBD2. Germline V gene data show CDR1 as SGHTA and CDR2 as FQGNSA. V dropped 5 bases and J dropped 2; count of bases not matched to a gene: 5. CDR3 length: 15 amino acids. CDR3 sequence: CASSTSGKNQETQYF. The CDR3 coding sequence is TGTGCCAGCAGCACTAGCGGGAAAAATCAAGAGACCCAGTACTTC.

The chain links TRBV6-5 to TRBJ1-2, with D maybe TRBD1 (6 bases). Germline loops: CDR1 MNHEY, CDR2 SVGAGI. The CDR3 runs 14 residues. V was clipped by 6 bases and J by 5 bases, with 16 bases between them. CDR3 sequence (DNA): TGTGCCAGCAGGGCAGGGGCTTCCTTATATGGCTACACCTTC. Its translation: CASRAGASLYGYTF.

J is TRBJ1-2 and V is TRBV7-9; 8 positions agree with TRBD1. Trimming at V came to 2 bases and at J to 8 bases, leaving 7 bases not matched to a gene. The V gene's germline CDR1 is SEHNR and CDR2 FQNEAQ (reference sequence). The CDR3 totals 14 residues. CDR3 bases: TGTGCCAGCAGCTTAACAGGGGGTCGAAAGGGCTACACCTTC. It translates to CASSLTGGRKGYTF.

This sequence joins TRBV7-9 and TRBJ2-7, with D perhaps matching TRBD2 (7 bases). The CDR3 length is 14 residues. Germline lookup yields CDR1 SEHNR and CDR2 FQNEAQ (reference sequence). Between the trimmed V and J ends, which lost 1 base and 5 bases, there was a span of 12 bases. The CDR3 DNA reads TGTGCCAGCAGCTTAGTGGGGGGGCTAGACGAGCAGTACTTC. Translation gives CASSLVGGLDEQYF.

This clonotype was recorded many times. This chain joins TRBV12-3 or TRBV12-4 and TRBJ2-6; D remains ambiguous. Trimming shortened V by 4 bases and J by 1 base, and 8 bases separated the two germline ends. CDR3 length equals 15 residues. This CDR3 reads CASSSASSGANVLTF. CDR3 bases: TGTGCCAGCAGTTCCGCCTCATCTGGGGCCAACGTCCTGACTTTC.

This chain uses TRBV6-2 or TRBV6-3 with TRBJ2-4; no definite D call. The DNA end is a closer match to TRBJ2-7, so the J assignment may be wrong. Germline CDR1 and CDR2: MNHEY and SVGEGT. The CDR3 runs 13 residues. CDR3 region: CASSQWPPYEQYF. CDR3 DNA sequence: TGTGCCAGCAGCCAATGGCCCCCCTACGAGCAGTACTTC.

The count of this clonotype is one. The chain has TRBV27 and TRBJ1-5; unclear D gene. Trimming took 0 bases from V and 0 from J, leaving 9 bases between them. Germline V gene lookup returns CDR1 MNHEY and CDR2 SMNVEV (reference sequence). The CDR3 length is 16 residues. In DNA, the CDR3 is TGTGCCAGCAGTTTATCGCCTGATGATAGCAATCAGCCCCAGCATTTT. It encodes CASSLSPDDSNQPQHF.

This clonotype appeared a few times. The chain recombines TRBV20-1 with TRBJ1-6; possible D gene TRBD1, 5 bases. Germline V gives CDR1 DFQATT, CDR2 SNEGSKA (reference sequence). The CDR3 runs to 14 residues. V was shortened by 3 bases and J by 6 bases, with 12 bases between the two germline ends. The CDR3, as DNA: TGCAGTGCTAGTTGGGGGGTCCTTAATTCACCCCTCCACTTT. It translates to CSASWGVLNSPLHF.

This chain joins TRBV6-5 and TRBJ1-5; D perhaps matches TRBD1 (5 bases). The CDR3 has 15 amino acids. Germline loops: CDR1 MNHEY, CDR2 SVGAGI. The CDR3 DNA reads TGTGCGAGCGGTAGAGGTGGGGGAGACAATCAGCCCCAGCATTTT. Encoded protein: CASGRGGGDNQPQHF.

The DNA for the CDR3 is TGTGCCAGCAGCTTAGAAGGGACAGGGGGCAGCGACGAGCAGTACTTC. Translating gives CASSLEGTGGSDEQYF. The chain employs TRBV7-8 and TRBJ2-7; 12 nucleotides match TRBD1. CDR1 is SGHVS, CDR2 FQNEAQ, per germline. This CDR3 comprises 16 residues. V trimming: 1 base; J trimming: 5 bases; junction bases outside the gene matches: 6. The entire variable domain, with the rest obtained from reference TRBV7-8 and TRBJ2-7, is as follows: GAGVSQSPRYKVAKRGQDVALRCDPISGHVSLFWYQQALGQGPEFLTYFQNEAQLDKSGLPSDRFFAERPEGSVSTLKIQRTQQEDSAVYLCASSLEGTGGSDEQYFGPGTRLTVT.

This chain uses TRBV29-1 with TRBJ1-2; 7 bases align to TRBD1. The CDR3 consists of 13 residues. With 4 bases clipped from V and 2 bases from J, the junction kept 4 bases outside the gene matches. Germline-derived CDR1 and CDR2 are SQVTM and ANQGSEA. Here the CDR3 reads CSVVTGPNYGYTF. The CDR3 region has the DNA TGCAGCGTTGTGACAGGGCCCAACTATGGCTACACCTTC. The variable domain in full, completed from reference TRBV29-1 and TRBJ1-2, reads SAVISQKPSRDICQRGTSLTIQCQVDSQVTMMFWYRQQPGQSLTLIATANQGSEATYESGFVIDKFPISRPNLTFSTLTVSNMSPEDSSIYLCSVVTGPNYGYTFGSGTRLTVV.

CDR3 sequence: CASSLDSSAYNEQYF. The CDR3 DNA is TGTGCCAGCAGCTTAGATTCGTCTGCTTACAATGAGCAGTACTTC. The chain links TRBV11-2 to TRBJ2-1; no reliable D call. The better agreement between TRBJ2-7 and the DNA end casts doubt on the J call. Germline assignment: CDR1 SGHAT and CDR2 FQNNGV. The CDR3 is 15 amino acids.

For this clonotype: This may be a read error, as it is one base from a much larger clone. DNA for the CDR3: TGTGCCAGCAGGCACGGACAGAACTATGGCTACACCTTC. Its translation: CASRHGQNYGYTF. The chain employs TRBV6-1 and TRBJ1-2; the D gene is possibly TRBD1 (6 bases). The CDR3 totals 13 residues. V was trimmed by 6 bases and J by 2 bases, leaving 10 bases between them. The germline V gene encodes CDR1 MNHNS and CDR2 SASEGT.

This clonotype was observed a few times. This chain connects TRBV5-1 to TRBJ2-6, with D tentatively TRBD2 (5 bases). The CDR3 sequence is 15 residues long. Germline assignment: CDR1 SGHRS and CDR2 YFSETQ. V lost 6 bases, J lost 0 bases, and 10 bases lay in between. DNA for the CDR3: TGCGCCAGCACCCGGGATCCCTCTGGGGCCAACGTCCTGACTTTC. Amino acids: CASTRDPSGANVLTF. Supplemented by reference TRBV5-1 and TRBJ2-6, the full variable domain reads KAGVTQTPRYLIKTRGQQVTLSCSPISGHRSVSWYQQTPGQGLQFLFEYFSETQRNKGNFPGRFSGRQFSNSRSEMNVSTLELGDSALYLCASTRDPSGANVLTFGAGSRLTVL.

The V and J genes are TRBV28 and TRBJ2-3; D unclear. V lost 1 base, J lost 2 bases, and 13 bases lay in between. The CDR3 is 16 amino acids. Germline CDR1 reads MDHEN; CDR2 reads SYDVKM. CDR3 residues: CASSLFTAANTDTQYF. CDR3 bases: TGTGCCAGCAGTTTATTCACGGCCGCGAACACAGATACGCAGTATTTT.

This CDR3 reads CASSLALAGVGEQYF. The DNA of the CDR3 is TGTGCCAGCAGCTTAGCGCTAGCGGGGGTCGGGGAGCAGTACTTC. The rearrangement joins TRBV7-2 to TRBJ2-4; TRBD2 aligns across 10 bases. This CDR3 has 15 amino acids. Trimming took 0 bases from V and 13 from J; bases not matched to a gene: 9. Germline values: CDR1 SGHTA, CDR2 FQGNSA.

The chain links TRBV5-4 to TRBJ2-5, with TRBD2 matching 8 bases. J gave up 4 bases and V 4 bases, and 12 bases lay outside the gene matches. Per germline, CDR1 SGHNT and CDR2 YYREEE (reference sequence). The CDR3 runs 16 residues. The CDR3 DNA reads TGTGCCAGCAGCAAGCAGGGACACCGGGGGGGAGAGACCCAGTACTTC. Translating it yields CASSKQGHRGGETQYF.